The clone carrying this T cell receptor (beta chain) was observed at least ten times. The antigen is undetermined. CDR1 MGHRA and CDR2 YSYEKL come from the germline V gene. V was clipped by 4 bases and J by 5 bases, with 9 bases between them. The CDR3 consists of 12 residues. This entry is derived from a study of T cells after yellow fever vaccination. About the study: Fractions of low cell number were prepared using SMART-Seq v4 Ultra Low Input. Study-wide results and limits: In FACS-sorted repertoires, abundant clonotypes from the bulk population could appear as contaminants.

MiXCR, run by TCRdb on the 5' RACE reads, gives a single entry per CDR3 protein. In the table there are more than 65,000 distinct CDR3 sequences, more than 5.5% of which are singletons. The sequencing used CD8+ T cells sorted from PBMCs, collected 10 to 11 days after the first yellow fever vaccination. The chain has TRBV4-1 and TRBJ2-7; weak D call: TRBD1 (5 bases). The clonotype comes from a young man who received the YFV17D yellow fever vaccine. In DNA, the CDR3 is TGCGCCAGCAGCCCTGACAGCCACGAGCAGTACTTC. It specifies CASSPDSHEQYF.